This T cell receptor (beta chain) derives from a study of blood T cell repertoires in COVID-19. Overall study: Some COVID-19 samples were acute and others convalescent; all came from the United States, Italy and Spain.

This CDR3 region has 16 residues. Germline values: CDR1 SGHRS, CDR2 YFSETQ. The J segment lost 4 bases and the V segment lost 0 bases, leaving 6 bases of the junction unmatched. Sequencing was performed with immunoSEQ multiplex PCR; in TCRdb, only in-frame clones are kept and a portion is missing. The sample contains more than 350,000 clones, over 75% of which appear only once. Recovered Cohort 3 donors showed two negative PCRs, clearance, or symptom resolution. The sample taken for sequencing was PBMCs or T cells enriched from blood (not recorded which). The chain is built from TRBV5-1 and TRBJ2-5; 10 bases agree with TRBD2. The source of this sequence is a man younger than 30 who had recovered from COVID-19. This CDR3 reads CASSLEASGGIETQYF. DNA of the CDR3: TGCGCCAGCAGCTTGGAGGCTAGCGGGGGTATAGAGACCCAGTACTTC.